Sequencing of this T cell receptor beta chain was carried out in a study of T cells in Graves' hyperthyroidism and ophthalmopathy. The CDR3 loop spans 12 amino acids. J gave up 8 bases and V 6 bases, and 6 bases lay outside the gene matches. From RNA transcripts, TCR beta CDR3 regions were amplified. A first-round RT-PCR of the TCR CDR3 used the HTBI primer set. A single record per CDR3 protein comes from TCRdb applying MiXCR to the multiplex PCR reads. Of some 490,000 distinct CDR3 sequences listed, under 25% are singletons. Study results and caveats: Ophthalmopathy was told apart from stable hyperthyroidism by a 13 V-J model. Researchers found most expanded thyroid clonotypes above 0.001 in blood as well.

A word on this clonotype: Antigen unknown.

Under 3 months was the duration of disease in ophthalmopathy patients, who also had a Clinical Activity Score of at least 3 and a NOSPECS grade of at least 4. Diagnosis rested on symptoms, serum thyroxine and TRAb, thyroid ultrasound, and orbital computed tomography. V and J are TRBV12-3 or TRBV12-4 and TRBJ1-2, with 7 bases that match TRBD1. The sequence derives from a woman aged 70-85 years with Graves' ophthalmopathy. Sequencing was carried out using blood. The CDR3, as DNA: TGTGCCAGCAGAAAGGGGGCGGGCGGCTACACCTTC. Translated: CASRKGAGGYTF.